These 5 T cell receptor beta chains share one sample of origin, sequenced in a study of blood T cell repertoires in COVID-19. Sequencing was performed with immunoSEQ multiplex PCR; in TCRdb, only in-frame clones are kept and a portion is missing. The table shows roughly 290,000 clones, with 85% occurring only once. Input material: peripheral blood. The receptors stem from a woman between 50 and 59 years old with active or convalescent COVID-19.

V and J are TRBV5-1 and TRBJ2-7; tentative D call: TRBD1 (6 bases). Germline values: CDR1 SGHRS, CDR2 YFSETQ. V was trimmed by 4 bases and J by 2 bases, leaving 13 bases between them. The CDR3 has 14 residues. The CDR3 spells CASSPGDIAYEQYF. DNA of the CDR3: TGCGCCAGCAGCCCTGGGGACATAGCCTACGAGCAGTACTTC.

The chain couples TRBV2 to TRBJ2-7; TRBD2 matches 11 bases. CDR3 length: 16 residues. In germline, CDR1 is SNHLY, CDR2 FYNNEI. J gave up 2 bases and V 3 bases, and 6 bases lay outside the gene matches. The CDR3 DNA sequence: TGTGCCAGCAGTGACACCAGACTAGCGGGGACCTACGAGCAGTACTTC. This codes for CASSDTRLAGTYEQYF.

Concerning this clone itself: Mismatch with germline at one junction end may stem from a read error. The chain joins TRBV24-1 to TRBJ1-2; D gene unclear. Germline values: CDR1 KGHDR, CDR2 SFDVKD. This CDR3 contains 8 residues. In nucleotides, the CDR3 is TGTGCCGCGCGGAGGAACCCCTTC. Translated: CAARRNPF.

This chain uses TRBV6-6 with TRBJ2-7, with 11 bases lining up with TRBD2. J lost 0 bases, V lost 5 bases, and 12 bases had no gene match. This CDR3 is built from 18 residues. The germline gives CDR1 MNHNY, CDR2 SVGAGI (reference sequence). CDR3 sequence (DNA): TGTGCCAGCAGTCACGGGACTAGCGGACCGAAAAGCTCCTACGAGCAGTACTTC. It codes for CASSHGTSGPKSSYEQYF.

This chain connects TRBV5-4 to TRBJ2-3; the D is unclear. V shed 2 bases and J shed 4 bases, with 11 bases lying between them. Germline V gene sequence: CDR1 SGHNT, CDR2 YYREEE (reference sequence). The CDR3 length is 14 residues. CDR3 in amino acids: CASSFTSAADTQYF. CDR3 DNA sequence: TGTGCCAGCAGCTTTACCTCGGCGGCAGATACGCAGTATTTT.